Below, 30 T cell receptor beta chains from the same sample are listed, as sequenced in a study of T cell responses to AZD1222 COVID-19 vaccine. Repertoires were generated with immunoSEQ multiplex PCR, while TCRdb's copy carries only in-frame clones and drops some. This sample has 150,000 to 200,000 clones, with under 95% found just once. Sequenced here: peripheral blood, sampled 28 days after the second AZD1222 dose. These receptors came from an adult who received the AZD1222 COVID-19 vaccine.

This clone was observed a single time. The rearrangement joins TRBV6-5 to TRBJ1-1, with D tentatively TRBD1 (5 bases). Germline-derived CDR1 and CDR2 are MNHEY and SVGAGI. The CDR3 loop spans 14 amino acids. Trimming pared 5 bases from V and 5 bases from J, leaving 15 bases between. This chain's CDR3 is CASSLRGGGTEAFF. CDR3 coding DNA: TGTGCCAGCAGTCTCCGGGGGGGAGGGACTGAAGCTTTCTTT.

This clone was observed a handful of times. J is TRBJ2-1 and V is TRBV12-5; D possibly matches TRBD1 or TRBD2 (5 bases each). The CDR3 runs 13 residues. V was shortened by 10 bases and J by 4 bases, with 14 bases between the two germline ends. Germline CDR1 and CDR2: LGHNT and FRNRAP. CDR3 nucleotides: TGTGCTACCCTGAGTGGGGGATACAATGAGCAGTTCTTC. Protein: CATLSGGYNEQFF. Full variable domain (rest looked up from reference TRBV12-5 and TRBJ2-1): DARVTQTPRHKVTEMGQEVTMRCQPILGHNTVFWYRQTMMQGLELLAYFRNRAPLDDSGMPKDRFSAEMPDATLATLKIQPSEPRDSAVYFCATLSGGYNEQFFGPGTRLTVL.

V usage is TRBV11-2 and J usage is TRBJ1-2; TRBD1 is a possible D gene (5 bases). Trimming stripped 0 bases from V and 8 bases from J, with 13 bases between. CDR3 length: 14 amino acids. CDR1 and CDR2 from the germline V gene are SGHAT and FQNNGV. The chain's CDR3 is CASSLEPGGVGYTF. The CDR3 DNA reads as TGTGCCAGCAGCTTAGAGCCTGGGGGGGTAGGCTACACCTTC.

The V gene is TRBV2, the J gene TRBJ2-7; either TRBD1 or TRBD2 may supply D (5 bases each). Per the germline V gene, CDR1 is SNHLY and CDR2 is FYNNEI. V shed 5 bases and J shed 1 base, with 15 bases lying between them. CDR3 length: 15 residues. CDR3 in DNA: TGTGCCAGCAGTTCTTCCGGGACGCCATCCTACGAGCAGTACTTC. Translating gives CASSSSGTPSYEQYF.

This clone was picked up a small number of times. CDR3 bases: TGTGCCAGCAGCCAAGAGATGAACACTGAAGCTTTCTTT. Translating it yields CASSQEMNTEAFF. The rearrangement joins TRBV14 to TRBJ1-1; D unclear. The V gene's germline CDR1 is SGHDN and CDR2 FVKESK. The CDR3 is made up of 13 amino acids. V was pared by 0 bases and J by 0 bases, with 2 bases between.

This clone was picked up one time. The chain has TRBV4-1 and TRBJ2-7; TRBD1 matches at 9 bases. Germline V CDR1 and CDR2: MGHRA, YSYEKL. This CDR3 contains 15 residues. The trim removed 0 bases at V and 5 bases at J, leaving 5 bases unmatched. In DNA, the CDR3 is TGCGCCAGCAGCCAAGAGGGACAGGGCGTTAACGAGCAGTACTTC. This encodes CASSQEGQGVNEQYF.

The V and J genes are TRBV12-3 or TRBV12-4 and TRBJ1-5, with D unresolved. Trimming pared 3 bases from V and 8 bases from J, leaving 8 bases between. The CDR3 loop spans 12 amino acids. The CDR3 coding sequence is TGTGCCAGCAGTTTTATTCGGGAGCCCCAGCATTTT. Protein sequence: CASSFIREPQHF.

The CDR3 is CASSSPPDSRTEAFF. As DNA, the CDR3 is TGTGCCAGCAGCTCCCCCCCCGACAGCCGCACTGAAGCTTTCTTT. The rearrangement joins TRBV7-9 to TRBJ1-1, with a tentative D call TRBD1 (5 bases). The V end was cut by 4 bases, the J end by 4 bases, with 16 bases between. Germline V gene sequence: CDR1 SEHNR, CDR2 FQNEAQ (reference sequence). The CDR3 sequence is 15 residues long.

V gene TRBV3-1 (or the pseudogene TRBV3-2) combines with J gene TRBJ1-1; perhaps TRBD1 as D (5 bases). Germline-derived CDR1 and CDR2 are LGHDT and YNNKEL (reference sequence). This CDR3 spans 14 amino acids. Trimming took 3 bases from V and 4 from J, leaving 12 bases between them. CDR3 bases: TGTGCCAGCAGCCATCGGGGGAGCGTCACTGAAGCTTTCTTT. Translating gives CASSHRGSVTEAFF.

The J gene is TRBJ1-5, the V gene TRBV5-6; possible D gene TRBD1, 5 bases. The length of the CDR3 is 16 residues. The ends were cut back, 2 bases at V and 1 base at J, with 13 bases in the middle. CDR1 is SGHDT, CDR2 YYEEEE, per germline. CDR3 region: CASSLGMGDSNQPQHF. CDR3 nucleotide sequence: TGTGCCAGCAGCTTAGGTATGGGGGACAGCAATCAGCCCCAGCATTTT.

This chain joins TRBV9 and TRBJ2-2; D is possibly TRBD2 (5 bases). Trimming took 0 bases from V and 8 from J, leaving 11 bases between them. CDR1 SGDLS and CDR2 YYNGEE come from the germline V gene. CDR3 length equals 14 residues. CDR3 nucleotide sequence: TGTGCCAGCAGCGTAGACTTGGGAGTGGGGGAGCTGTTTTTT. Its protein is CASSVDLGVGELFF.

This clone has just one count. V usage is TRBV19 and J usage is TRBJ1-2; D not resolved. Germline loops: CDR1 LNHDA, CDR2 SQIVND (reference sequence). V was trimmed by 8 bases and J by 0 bases, leaving 10 bases between them. The CDR3 extends over 13 amino acids. DNA of the CDR3: TGTGCCAGTCAGAAAGGCTCTAACTATGGCTACACCTTC. Its translation is CASQKGSNYGYTF.

V and J are TRBV6-1 and TRBJ1-2, with a possible D match to TRBD1 (6 bases). Looked up from germline, CDR1 is MNHNS and CDR2 is SASEGT. V gave up 0 bases and J gave up 5 bases, with 10 bases separating them. The length of the CDR3 is 14 residues. CDR3 coding DNA: TGTGCCAGCAGTGAAGCGGACAGAGGTTATGGCTACACCTTC. It encodes CASSEADRGYGYTF.

The chain employs TRBV6-5 and TRBJ1-2, with 10 bases identical to TRBD1. Germline CDR1 MNHEY, CDR2 SVGAGI. There are 15 residues in the CDR3. The J segment lost 4 bases and the V segment lost 4 bases, leaving 6 bases of the junction unmatched. CDR3: CASSSPGQGPYGYTF. Written as DNA, the CDR3 is TGTGCCAGCAGTTCACCGGGACAGGGGCCCTATGGCTACACCTTC.

The V and J genes are TRBV30 and TRBJ1-2; 7 positions agree with TRBD1. CDR1 is GTSNPN, CDR2 SVGIG, per germline (reference sequence). Trimming cost V 4 bases and J 0 bases; bases outside gene matches: 5. The CDR3 length is 14 residues. The CDR3 is CAWKRTGANYGYTF. DNA for the CDR3: TGTGCCTGGAAAAGGACAGGCGCTAACTATGGCTACACCTTC.

J is TRBJ2-7 and V is TRBV3-1 (or the pseudogene TRBV3-2), with D unresolved. The CDR3 sequence is 13 residues long. The V end lost 1 base, the J end lost 3 bases, and 7 bases lay between the germline ends. Germline V gene lookup returns CDR1 LGHDT and CDR2 YNNKEL (reference sequence). This CDR3 is CASSQGEGYEQYF. CDR3 DNA sequence: TGTGCCAGCAGCCAAGGGGAAGGCTACGAGCAGTACTTC.

CDR3 protein: CASSTQSGQGLTKGGYTF. The CDR3 DNA reads as TGTGCCAGCAGCACCCAGTCTGGACAGGGGCTAACGAAAGGTGGCTACACCTTC. This chain joins TRBV7-9 and TRBJ1-2; TRBD1 aligns across 9 bases. V dropped 5 bases and J dropped 7; count of bases not matched to a gene: 20. The germline gives CDR1 SEHNR, CDR2 FQNEAQ (reference sequence). CDR3 length: 18 residues.

The sample holds a few counts of this clone. This CDR3 is CASSPPGQGNTEAFF. In DNA, the CDR3 is TGTGCCAGCAGTCCCCCGGGACAGGGGAACACTGAAGCTTTCTTT. The chain recombines TRBV28 with TRBJ1-1, with 9 positions matching TRBD1. The germline gives CDR1 MDHEN, CDR2 SYDVKM. This CDR3 contains 15 residues. The J segment lost 1 base and the V segment lost 5 bases, leaving 5 bases of the junction unmatched.

The V gene is TRBV28, the J gene TRBJ1-3, with 10 bases aligning to TRBD1. Germline lookup yields CDR1 MDHEN and CDR2 SYDVKM. The length of the CDR3 is 15 residues. V was pared by 11 bases and J by 7 bases, with 14 bases of the junction left unmatched. The CDR3 region has the DNA TGTGCCTCTTACCGGGACAGGGGAGCGGGTAACACCATATATTTT. Its protein product is CASYRDRGAGNTIYF.

The chain links TRBV9 to TRBJ2-3; 11 bases fit TRBD2. J gave up 1 base and V 0 bases, and 10 bases lay outside the gene matches. Per the germline V gene, CDR1 is SGDLS and CDR2 is YYNGEE. The CDR3 is 19 amino acids. CDR3 DNA sequence: TGTGCCAGCAGCGTAGTGGGACTAGCGGCGGCACCTGGCACAGATACGCAGTATTTT. This encodes CASSVVGLAAAPGTDTQYF.

The chain employs TRBV3-1 (or the pseudogene TRBV3-2) and TRBJ2-1, with 7 bases aligning to TRBD2. The germline V gene encodes CDR1 LGHDT and CDR2 YNNKEL (reference sequence). V shed 6 bases, J shed 0 bases, and the junction held 5 bases outside the gene matches. CDR3 length: 15 residues. The DNA of the CDR3 is TGTGCCAGCAGTCGACGACTAGCCTCCTACAATGAGCAGTTCTTC. This codes for CASSRRLASYNEQFF.

The gene calls are TRBV2 and TRBJ1-2; the match to TRBD1 covers 10 bases. V shed 3 bases, J shed 1 base, and the junction held 11 bases outside the gene matches. This CDR3 is built from 18 residues. Germline CDR1 is SNHLY and CDR2 is FYNNEI. The CDR3 is CASSDSLSGQGFNYGYTF. The CDR3 DNA is TGTGCCAGCAGTGATAGTTTGTCGGGACAGGGGTTTAACTATGGCTACACCTTC.

This clone was picked up one time. J is TRBJ2-7 and V is TRBV5-1; 10 bases match TRBD1. The CDR3 covers 13 residues. V trimming: 3 bases; J trimming: 6 bases; junction bases outside the gene matches: 3. Germline V gene data show CDR1 as SGHRS and CDR2 as YFSETQ. The CDR3 sequence: CASSSGQGLEQYF. The CDR3 bases are TGCGCCAGCAGCTCGGGACAGGGGCTCGAGCAGTACTTC.

This CDR3 reads CASSPADYGYTF. In nucleotides, the CDR3 is TGTGCCAGCTCACCGGCGGACTATGGCTACACCTTC. This sequence joins TRBV18 and TRBJ1-2, with D uncertain. The CDR3 is 12 residues long. The V and J ends lost 3 bases and 3 bases respectively, with 5 bases between them. Germline lookup yields CDR1 KGHSH and CDR2 LQKENI. Full variable domain (remainder filled in from reference TRBV18 and TRBJ1-2): NAGVMQNPRHLVRRRGQEARLRCSPMKGHSHVYWYRQLPEEGLKFMVYLQKENIIDESGMPKERFSAEFPKEGPSILRIQQVVRGDSAAYFCASSPADYGYTFGSGTRLTVV.

V is TRBV6-5 and J is TRBJ1-4; a possible D gene is TRBD1 (6 bases). The CDR3 is 12 amino acids. Germline V gene data show CDR1 as MNHEY and CDR2 as SVGAGI. V lost 11 bases and J lost 8, with 15 bases in between. The CDR3 here is CAAGGGREKLFF. The DNA for the CDR3 is TGTGCCGCGGGGGGCGGAAGGGAAAAACTGTTTTTT.

This rearrangement joins TRBV6-5 to TRBJ2-7; 7 bases line up with TRBD1. The V segment lost 5 bases and the J segment 4 bases; nucleotides outside the gene matches: 11. Germline V gene data show CDR1 as MNHEY and CDR2 as SVGAGI. CDR3 size: 15 residues. CDR3 sequence: CASSTDRERRYEQYF. The DNA of the CDR3 is TGTGCCAGCAGTACCGACAGGGAGCGACGTTACGAGCAGTACTTC.

V gene TRBV2 combines with J gene TRBJ2-3; D is uncertain. This CDR3 is built from 11 residues. Trimming removed 4 bases from V and 4 bases from J, with 3 bases in between. Germline loops: CDR1 SNHLY, CDR2 FYNNEI. In nucleotides, the CDR3 is TGTGCCAGCAGTGGTGCAGATACGCAGTATTTT. Amino acids: CASSGADTQYF. The full variable domain, its missing parts supplied by reference TRBV2 and TRBJ2-3, is EPEVTQTPSHQVTQMGQEVILRCVPISNHLYFYWYRQILGQKVEFLVSFYNNEISEKSEIFDDQFSVERPDGSNFTLKIRSTKLEDSAMYFCASSGADTQYFGPGTRLTVL.

The chain combines TRBV5-1 with TRBJ1-3; unclear D gene. The germline V gene has CDR1 SGHRS and CDR2 YFSETQ. Trimming removed 0 bases at V and 0 bases at J, with 10 bases between. CDR3 size: 16 residues. In nucleotides, the CDR3 is TGCGCCAGCAGCTTGGAACACCGAGGCTCTGGAAACACCATATATTTT. Translating gives CASSLEHRGSGNTIYF.

This clone was picked up a small number of times. The chain combines TRBV6-4 with TRBJ2-1; 9 nucleotides agree with TRBD1. The CDR3 has 15 amino acids. Germline CDR1 is MRHNA and CDR2 is SNTAGT. V was clipped by 0 bases and J by 3 bases; unmatched bases: 0. CDR3 sequence: CASSDSTGGYNEQFF. DNA of the CDR3: TGTGCCAGCAGTGACTCGACAGGGGGCTACAATGAGCAGTTCTTC.

The rearrangement uses TRBV5-1 and TRBJ2-3; D is ambiguous. CDR3 size: 12 residues. The germline V gene has CDR1 SGHRS and CDR2 YFSETQ. With 4 bases removed from V and 2 bases from J, the gap between germline ends came to 5 bases. As DNA, the CDR3 is TGCGCCAGCAGCGTATTCACAGATACGCAGTATTTT. Its translation: CASSVFTDTQYF. Combining the CDR3 with reference TRBV5-1 and TRBJ2-3 gives the whole variable domain KAGVTQTPRYLIKTRGQQVTLSCSPISGHRSVSWYQQTPGQGLQFLFEYFSETQRNKGNFPGRFSGRQFSNSRSEMNVSTLELGDSALYLCASSVFTDTQYFGPGTRLTVL.